The 14 T cell receptor beta chains below were found in one sample sequenced in a study of vaccination effects on CD4 cells after COVID-19. These receptors' antigens are unknown. Sequencing was preceded by expansion of antigen-specific CD4+ T cells with viral peptide pools in the ViraFEST assay. Culturing for more than eight days preceded CD4+ T cell isolation. The data were produced by immunoSEQ multiplex PCR, yet TCRdb's version contains in-frame clones alone and is incomplete. The sample lists 45,000 to 65,000 clones, around 80% occurring once. This specimen was CD4+ T cells from PBMCs cultured with HCoV-229E spike peptides, taken before COVID-19 vaccination. The source of these receptors is a human donor who received a COVID-19 vaccine.

V and J are TRBV6-5 and TRBJ1-2, with 7 bases matching TRBD1. Germline V gene lookup returns CDR1 MNHEY and CDR2 SVGAGI. This CDR3 is 14 amino acids long. J gave up 2 bases and V 6 bases, and 6 bases lay outside the gene matches. The CDR3 sequence: CASSASTGNYGYTF. Written as DNA, the CDR3 is TGTGCCAGCAGCGCATCGACAGGGAACTATGGCTACACCTTC.

The chain joins TRBV18 to TRBJ1-1; 7 bases align to TRBD1. This CDR3 has 15 residues. The J segment lost 1 base and the V segment lost 6 bases, leaving 8 bases of the junction unmatched. CDR1 and CDR2 (germline): KGHSH, LQKENI. The DNA for the CDR3 is TGTGCCAGCTCCCTAGGGGGCGGTAGGAACACTGAAGCTTTCTTT. This gives the protein CASSLGGGRNTEAFF. Supplemented by reference TRBV18 and TRBJ1-1, the full variable domain reads NAGVMQNPRHLVRRRGQEARLRCSPMKGHSHVYWYRQLPEEGLKFMVYLQKENIIDESGMPKERFSAEFPKEGPSILRIQQVVRGDSAAYFCASSLGGGRNTEAFFGQGTRLTVV.

The table lists this clone with a count of one. The chain couples TRBV18 to TRBJ2-7, with 8 bases aligning to TRBD1. Germline lookup yields CDR1 KGHSH and CDR2 LQKENI. This CDR3 has 15 residues. The junction had 12 bases not matched to a gene; V was cut back by 5 bases and J by 6 bases. CDR3 sequence reads: CASSSDRVRAFEQYV. CDR3 in DNA: TGTGCCAGCTCATCGGACAGGGTTCGGGCTTTCGAGCAGTACGTC.

V and J are TRBV29-1 and TRBJ2-2; TRBD1 matches 10 bases. This CDR3 has 18 amino acids. Germline assignment: CDR1 SQVTM and CDR2 ANQGSEA. Trimming took 6 bases from V and 3 from J; bases not matched to a gene: 16. The CDR3 DNA follows: TGCAGCGTCCAGACAGGGGGCCGCCGTCTCGCCCACACCGGGGAGCTGTTTTTT. It is translated as CSVQTGGRRLAHTGELFF.

This clone occurred once. This chain links TRBV28 with TRBJ2-1, with D unclear. Germline V lookup: CDR1 MDHEN, CDR2 SYDVKM. Trimming pared 6 bases from V and 5 bases from J, leaving 23 bases between. The CDR3 length is 17 residues. As DNA, the CDR3 is TGTGCCAGCAGACCTCCCCTCGGGCAGGTGTTTAACAATGAGCAGTTCTTC. Protein product: CASRPPLGQVFNNEQFF.

V and J are TRBV1 and TRBJ1-2. TRBV1 is an annotated pseudogene. The CDR3 totals 12 residues. DNA for the CDR3: TGCACCAGCAGTAGGACCATCTATGGCTACACCTTC. It translates to CTSSRTIYGYTF.

The J gene is TRBJ2-1, the V gene TRBV7-9, with 7 bases matching TRBD1. V trimming: 5 bases; J trimming: 10 bases; junction bases outside the gene matches: 5. The CDR3 totals 12 residues. Per germline, CDR1 SEHNR and CDR2 FQNEAQ (reference sequence). The CDR3 DNA is TGTGCCAGCAGCAGGGGGCCTCCGGAGCAGTTCTTC. Encoded protein: CASSRGPPEQFF.

The chain combines TRBV6-6 with TRBJ1-4; the D gene is possibly TRBD1 (5 bases). Germline V gene sequence: CDR1 MNHNY, CDR2 SVGAGI (reference sequence). This CDR3 is 15 amino acids long. V lost 10 bases to trimming and J lost 7 bases, with 22 bases between them. The CDR3 loop reads CATGAPGRRSEKLFF. CDR3 DNA sequence: TGTGCCACCGGTGCCCCAGGGAGACGATCTGAAAAACTGTTTTTT.

J is TRBJ1-2 and V is TRBV19; no firm D call. CDR1 and CDR2 from the germline V gene are LNHDA and SQIVND (reference sequence). This CDR3 has 12 residues. Trimming left V 6 bases short and J 1 base short, with 6 bases between. The CDR3 protein is CASRLGNYGYTF. Here the CDR3 DNA reads TGTGCCAGTAGACTGGGTAACTATGGCTACACCTTC.

The V and J genes are TRBV10-2 and TRBJ1-5, with 7 positions matching TRBD1. Germline CDR1 and CDR2: WSHSY and SAAADI. CDR3 length equals 13 residues. The J segment lost 4 bases and the V segment lost 6 bases, leaving 3 bases of the junction unmatched. The CDR3 DNA follows: TGCGCCAGCAGCCCGACAGGGAATCAGCCCCAGCATTTT. Translated: CASSPTGNQPQHF.

The gene calls are TRBV6-1 and TRBJ1-1; D possibly corresponds to TRBD1 (5 bases). Per germline, CDR1 MNHNS and CDR2 SASEGT. The CDR3 consists of 13 residues. V was cut by 2 bases and J by 5 bases, with 9 bases left in between. The CDR3 nucleotides are TGTGCCAGCAGTGAACAGGGAGGGACTGAAGCTTTCTTT. It specifies CASSEQGGTEAFF.

The rearrangement joins TRBV5-8 to TRBJ2-3, with D unresolved. This CDR3 is 15 amino acids long. The germline V gene has CDR1 SGHTS and CDR2 YDEGEE. The V end was cut by 7 bases, the J end by 0 bases, with 15 bases between. The CDR3 protein is CASPLRRPSTDTQYF. The CDR3 DNA reads as TGTGCCAGCCCCCTCCGGAGACCGAGCACAGATACGCAGTATTTT. The full variable domain, in which reference TRBV5-8 and TRBJ2-3 provide the parts outside the CDR3, is EAGVTQSPTHLIKTRGQQATLRCSPISGHTSVYWYQQALGLGLQFLLWYDEGEERNRGNFPPRFSGRQFPNYSSELNVNALELEDSALYLCASPLRRPSTDTQYFGPGTRLTVL.

The gene calls are TRBV12-3 or TRBV12-4 and TRBJ1-2; maybe TRBD1 (6 bases). The CDR3 covers 13 residues. Trimming shortened V by 6 bases and J by 4 bases, and 12 bases separated the two germline ends. This CDR3 is CASSYRTAYGYTF. CDR3 sequence (DNA): TGTGCCAGCAGCTACCGGACAGCCTATGGCTACACCTTC.

The rearrangement uses TRBV27 and TRBJ1-5; 8 nucleotides agree with TRBD1. CDR1 and CDR2 (germline): MNHEY, SMNVEV (reference sequence). The trim removed 4 bases at V and 3 bases at J, leaving 5 bases unmatched. CDR3 length equals 15 residues. The CDR3 bases are TGTGCCAGCAGTTCCCGGACAGGGCTCAATCAGCCCCAGCATTTT. This codes for CASSSRTGLNQPQHF.